The rows below give T cell receptor beta chains drawn from one sample of a study of regulatory T cells in long-lasting Graves disease. Each CDR3 protein gets one entry after TCRdb re-called the multiplex PCR reads with MiXCR. The sample holds 540,000 or so distinct CDR3 sequences, roughly 14% seen once. In addition, the sample was reused for a study of T cells in Graves' hyperthyroidism and ophthalmopathy.

The sample was peripheral blood mononuclear cells (PBMCs), taken at new diagnosis, from a patient treated with antithyroid drugs. Receptor source: a man younger than 40 with Graves disease. Both conserved end residues are part of each CDR3.

V,J,CDR3
TRBV7-3,TRBJ2-2,CASSLTRTMGTGELFF
TRBV2,TRBJ2-2,CASSETEAHTGELFF
TRBV7-2,TRBJ2-3,CASRDLAGGWKDTQYF
TRBV12-3/TRBV12-4,TRBJ2-1,CASSPRGWGSYNEQFF
TRBV18,TRBJ1-1,CASSPFAMNTEAFF
TRBV20-1,TRBJ2-2,CSARDFGTRTGELFF
TRBV12-5,TRBJ2-1,CASGLALAGVYNEQFF
TRBV7-2,TRBJ1-1,CASSFDRVRVEAFF
TRBV30,TRBJ2-1,CAWSVGEPLGNEQFF
TRBV30,TRBJ1-3,CAWSVSGASGNTIYF
TRBV6-1,NA,CASSLLAGGDEQFF
TRBV7-2,TRBJ2-1,CASSLVAGAYNEQFF
TRBV20-1,TRBJ1-6,CSAIFWGTYNSPLHF
TRBV5-1,TRBJ2-3,CASSPDGRARTDTQYF
TRBV15,TRBJ2-1,CATSRDSGSYNEQFF
TRBV10-1,TRBJ2-4,CASSEAPKGGSGEYF
TRBV5-5,TRBJ2-5,CASSLGDYLLETQYF
TRBV29-1,TRBJ2-1,CSVFGSDLRDDEQFF
TRBV5-6,TRBJ1-5,CASSSLGEGDQPQHF
TRBV6-1,TRBJ2-7,CASRTLGTGLNEQYF
TRBV6-1,TRBJ1-2,CASREDGYTF
TRBV11-2,TRBJ2-5,CASNLAGGPQETQYF
TRBV12-3/TRBV12-4,TRBJ1-2,CASYQGGGYTF
TRBV13,TRBJ1-1,CASRPDRGLTTEAFF
TRBV2,TRBJ1-2,CASSELRAGDSRYGYTF
TRBV30,TRBJ1-1,CAWKGGNTEAFF
TRBV29-1,TRBJ2-2,CSVLSGTNTGELFF
TRBV20-1,TRBJ2-2,CSASPLAGGPANTGELFF
TRBV27,TRBJ2-7,CASTISGGQPYEQYF
TRBV20-1,TRBJ1-5,CSARAGAGANQPQHF
TRBV7-6,TRBJ2-2,CASKPRGRTGELFF
TRBV6-2/TRBV6-3,TRBJ2-2,CARLTADRVNTGELFF
TRBV29-1,TRBJ2-3,CSVEPRQAGAFDTQYF
TRBV7-2,TRBJ2-5,CASSLMGAGVFETQYF
TRBV29-1,TRBJ2-5,CSVGLEGRNQETQYF
TRBV5-1,TRBJ2-7,CASSLGRVDEQYF
TRBV6-2/TRBV6-3,TRBJ2-1,CASNPGTSASNEQFF
TRBV2,TRBJ1-2,CASSGLGANYGYTF
TRBV11-2,TRBJ2-5,CASSSWGGAETQYF
TRBV20-1,TRBJ2-7,CSATGRDYEQYF
TRBV30,TRBJ1-1,CAWSGGLEAFF
TRBV9,TRBJ1-1,CASSAWTGVATEAFF
TRBV11-2,TRBJ2-1,CASSLALAGERDEQFF
TRBV12-3/TRBV12-4,TRBJ2-5,CASRDGAGETQYF
TRBV6-5,TRBJ2-5,CASSYVPRAETQYF
TRBV3-1,TRBJ2-3,CASSQDFASGGTDTQYF
TRBV18,TRBJ2-2,CASSSRIAELFF